These 10 T cell receptor beta chains came from one sample sequenced in a study of PD-1 blockade in classical Hodgkin lymphoma. Sample time point: cycle 4 day 1 (C4D1), after 5 to 7 weeks of nivolumab. Every one of the patients relapsed after autologous stem cell transplantation (brentuximab vedotin exposure was variable). Clones were sequenced by immunoSEQ multiplex PCR, and TCRdb holds only the in-frame ones, with some missing. The top ten hold 25% to 30% of the sample, which has 20,000 to 30,000 clones, about 72% seen once. Sequenced here: peripheral blood mononuclear cells (PBMCs), sampled before the fourth cycle of nivolumab. These receptors all come from a human donor with classical Hodgkin lymphoma.

This chain uses TRBV7-9 with TRBJ2-2; 7 nucleotides line up with TRBD1. Germline V gene data show CDR1 as SEHNR and CDR2 as FQNEAQ (reference sequence). CDR3 length equals 13 residues. The trim removed 4 bases at V and 7 bases at J, leaving 3 bases unmatched. CDR3 DNA: TGTGCCAGCAGCTATGGACAGGACGGGGAGCTGTTTTTT. Its translation: CASSYGQDGELFF.

This chain joins TRBV9 and TRBJ1-6; the match to TRBD1 covers 9 bases. Germline V gene data show CDR1 as SGDLS and CDR2 as YYNGEE. V shed 3 bases and J 6 bases; nucleotides not matched to a gene: 4. This CDR3 region has 15 residues. The CDR3 loop is CASSEGDRANSPLHF. The DNA for the CDR3 is TGTGCCAGCAGCGAGGGGGACAGGGCTAATTCACCCCTCCACTTT.

The genes are TRBV5-1 and TRBJ2-6; 7 nucleotides match TRBD1. The CDR3 loop spans 16 amino acids. Per the germline V gene, CDR1 is SGHRS and CDR2 is YFSETQ. Trimming removed 0 bases from V and 3 bases from J; junction bases left unmatched: 3. CDR3 in amino acids: CASSLGGGRGANVLTF. In nucleotides, the CDR3 is TGCGCCAGCAGCTTGGGAGGGGGCCGTGGGGCCAACGTCCTGACTTTC.

V is TRBV7-3 and J is TRBJ2-1, with TRBD1 matching 9 bases. CDR1 and CDR2 (germline): SGHTA, FQGTGA. V shed 1 base and J 5 bases; nucleotides not matched to a gene: 3. The CDR3 sequence is 15 residues long. The CDR3, as DNA: TGTGCCAGCAGCTTAATACAGGGGGCGCACAATGAGCAGTTCTTC. Translated, it gives CASSLIQGAHNEQFF.

This clone was seen once. This chain uses TRBV28 with TRBJ2-1; D possibly matches TRBD1 or TRBD2 (5 bases each). Deletions cut 3 bases from V and 0 bases from J, with 15 bases between. Germline assignment: CDR1 MDHEN and CDR2 SYDVKM. The CDR3 totals 17 residues. CDR3: CASSFFLGTDSYNEQFF. DNA for the CDR3: TGTGCCAGCAGTTTCTTTTTAGGGACCGACTCCTACAATGAGCAGTTCTTC.

This clone turned up a few times. The V gene is TRBV10-3, the J gene TRBJ1-1; TRBD1 matches at 9 bases. Trimming removed 5 bases from V and 10 bases from J; junction bases left unmatched: 11. The CDR3 sequence is 14 residues long. CDR1 ENHRY and CDR2 SYGVKD come from the germline V gene. In DNA form, the CDR3 reads TGTGCCATCAGTTCACAACCGGGACAGGGAGCAGCTTTCTTT. Its protein is CAISSQPGQGAAFF.

This chain joins TRBV6-1 and TRBJ2-3, with D possibly TRBD1 on 5 matching bases. The CDR3 has 15 residues. The germline CDR1 and CDR2 sequences are MNHNS and SASEGT. Deletions cut 1 base from V and 0 bases from J, with 8 bases between. CDR3 sequence: CASSEEAGSTDTQYF. CDR3 coding DNA: TGTGCCAGCAGTGAAGAGGCAGGGAGCACAGATACGCAGTATTTT.

V and J are TRBV6-6 and TRBJ1-4; possibly TRBD1 for D (6 bases). This CDR3 contains 14 residues. With 6 bases removed from V and 7 bases from J, the gap between germline ends came to 15 bases. CDR1 and CDR2 (germline): MNHNY, SVGAGI (reference sequence). CDR3 protein: CASSRTVGGEKLFF. In DNA form, the CDR3 reads TGTGCCAGCAGCCGGACAGTGGGGGGTGAAAAACTGTTTTTT.

The CDR3 is CASSLASGGATDTQYF. For the CDR3, the DNA is TGTGCCAGCAGCTTGGCGTCAGGGGGCGCCACAGATACGCAGTATTTT. The chain uses TRBV5-8 and TRBJ2-3; 8 positions match TRBD1. V lost 0 bases and J lost 2; bases outside the gene matches: 5. The CDR3 loop spans 16 amino acids. Germline CDR1 is SGHTS and CDR2 is YDEGEE.

The rearrangement links TRBV5-6 to TRBJ2-5, with D possibly being TRBD1 (6 bases). The CDR3 is 14 residues long. Germline V lookup: CDR1 SGHDT, CDR2 YYEEEE. V lost 2 bases, J lost 4 bases, and 12 bases lay in between. CDR3 nucleotide sequence: TGTGCCAGCAGCTTTACAACAGGGAGAGAGACCCAGTACTTC. Translated: CASSFTTGRETQYF. Drawing the rest from reference TRBV5-6 and TRBJ2-5, the complete variable domain is DAGVTQSPTHLIKTRGQQVTLRCSPKSGHDTVSWYQQALGQGPQFIFQYYEEEERQRGNFPDRFSGHQFPNYSSELNVNALLLGDSALYLCASSFTTGRETQYFGPGTRLLVL.